This record concerns one T cell receptor beta chain sequence. The antigen remains undetermined. Anti-CD3/anti-CD28 beads served as a nonspecific positive control stimulus. Sorting selected CD4+ T cells upregulating both CD40 ligand and CD69. Sequencing used immunoSEQ version 4 in survey mode. The table came from immunoSEQ multiplex PCR; TCRdb's copy has only in-frame clones and leaves some out. Of around 45,000 clones listed, just over 90% are singletons. The sample comes from a study of persistence of HIV-infected CD4 T cells. The germline V gene has CDR1 SGHKS and CDR2 YYEKEE (reference sequence). The CDR3 length is 15 residues. The V segment lost 3 bases and the J segment 2 bases; nucleotides outside the gene matches: 3.

The chain couples TRBV5-5 to TRBJ1-5; 9 bases line up with TRBD1. The sequencing used CD4+ T cells sorted from PBMCs after approximately 19-hour stimulation, collected from a patient who received antiretroviral therapy. The sequence derives from an adult man with HIV who was CMV-seropositive. The CDR3 region has the DNA TGTGCCAGCAGCTCTACAGGGGGCGGCAATCAGCCCCAGCATTTT. It codes for CASSSTGGGNQPQHF.